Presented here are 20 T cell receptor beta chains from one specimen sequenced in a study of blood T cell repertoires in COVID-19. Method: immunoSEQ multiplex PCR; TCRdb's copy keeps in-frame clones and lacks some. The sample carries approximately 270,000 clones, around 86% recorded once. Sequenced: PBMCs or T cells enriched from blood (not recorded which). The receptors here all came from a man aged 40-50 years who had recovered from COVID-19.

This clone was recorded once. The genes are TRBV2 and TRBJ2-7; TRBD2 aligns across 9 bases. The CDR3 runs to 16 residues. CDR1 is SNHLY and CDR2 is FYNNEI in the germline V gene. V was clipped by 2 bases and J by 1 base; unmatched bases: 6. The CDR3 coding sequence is TGTGCCAGCAGTGAATGGCGGGAGGGCCTATCCTACGAGCAGTACTTC. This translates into CASSEWREGLSYEQYF.

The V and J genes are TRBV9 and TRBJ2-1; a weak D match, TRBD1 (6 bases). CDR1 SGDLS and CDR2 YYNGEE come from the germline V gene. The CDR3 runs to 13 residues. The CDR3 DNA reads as TGTGCTTCAACAGGGCAGGCAGGCCATGAGCAGTTCTTC. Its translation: CASTGQAGHEQFF.

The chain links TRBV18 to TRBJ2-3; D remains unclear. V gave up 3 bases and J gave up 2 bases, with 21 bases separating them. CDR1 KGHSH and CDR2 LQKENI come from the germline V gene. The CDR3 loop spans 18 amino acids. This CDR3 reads CASSPPSGQSHHTDTQYF. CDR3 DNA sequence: TGTGCCAGCTCACCCCCCAGTGGTCAGTCTCACCACACAGATACGCAGTATTTT.

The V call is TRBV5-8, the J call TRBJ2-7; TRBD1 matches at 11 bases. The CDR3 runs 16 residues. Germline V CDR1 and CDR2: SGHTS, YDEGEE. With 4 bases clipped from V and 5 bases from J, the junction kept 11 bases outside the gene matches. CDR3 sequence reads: CASSPGSGTGGHEQYF. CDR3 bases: TGTGCCAGCAGCCCCGGAAGTGGGACAGGGGGGCACGAGCAGTACTTC. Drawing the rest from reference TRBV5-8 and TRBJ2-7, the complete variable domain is EAGVTQSPTHLIKTRGQQATLRCSPISGHTSVYWYQQALGLGLQFLLWYDEGEERNRGNFPPRFSGRQFPNYSSELNVNALELEDSALYLCASSPGSGTGGHEQYFGPGTRLTVT.

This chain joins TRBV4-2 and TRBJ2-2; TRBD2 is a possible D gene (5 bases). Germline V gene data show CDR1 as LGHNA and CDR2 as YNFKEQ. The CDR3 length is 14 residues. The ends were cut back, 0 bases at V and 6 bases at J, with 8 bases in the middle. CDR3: CASSQETTAGELFF. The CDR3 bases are TGTGCCAGCAGCCAAGAGACTACTGCCGGGGAGCTGTTTTTT.

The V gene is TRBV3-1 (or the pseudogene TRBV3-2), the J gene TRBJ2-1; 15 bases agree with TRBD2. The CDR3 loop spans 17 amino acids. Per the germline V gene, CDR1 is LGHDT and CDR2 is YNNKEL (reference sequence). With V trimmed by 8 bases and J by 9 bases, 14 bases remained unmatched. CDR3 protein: CASGTGLAGGQAGEQFF. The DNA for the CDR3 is TGTGCCAGCGGAACCGGACTAGCGGGGGGGCAGGCTGGTGAGCAGTTCTTC.

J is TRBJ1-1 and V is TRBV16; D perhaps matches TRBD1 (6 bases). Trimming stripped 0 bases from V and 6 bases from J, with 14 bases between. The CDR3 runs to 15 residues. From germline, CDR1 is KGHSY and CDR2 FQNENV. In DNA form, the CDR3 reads TGTGCCAGCAGCCAATCACCAGGGGAGAGGGCTGAAGCTTTCTTT. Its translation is CASSQSPGERAEAFF.

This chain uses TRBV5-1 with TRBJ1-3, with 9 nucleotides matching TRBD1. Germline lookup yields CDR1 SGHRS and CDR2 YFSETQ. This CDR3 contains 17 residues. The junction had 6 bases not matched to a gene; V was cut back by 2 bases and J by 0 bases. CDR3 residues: CASSFRTGEPSGNTIYF. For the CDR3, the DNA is TGCGCCAGCAGCTTCCGGACAGGGGAGCCCTCTGGAAACACCATATATTTT.

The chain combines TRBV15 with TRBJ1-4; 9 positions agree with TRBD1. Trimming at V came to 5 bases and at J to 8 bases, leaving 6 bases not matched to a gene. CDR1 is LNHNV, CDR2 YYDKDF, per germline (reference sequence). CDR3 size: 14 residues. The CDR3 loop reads CATSRRTGEEKLFF. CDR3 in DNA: TGTGCCACCAGCCGCCGGACAGGGGAAGAAAAACTGTTTTTT.

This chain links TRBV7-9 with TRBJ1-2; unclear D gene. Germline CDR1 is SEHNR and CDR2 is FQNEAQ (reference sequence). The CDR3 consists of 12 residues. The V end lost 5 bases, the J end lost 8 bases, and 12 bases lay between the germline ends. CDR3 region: CASSRSEEGYTF. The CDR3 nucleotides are TGTGCCAGCAGCCGTAGTGAGGAGGGCTACACCTTC. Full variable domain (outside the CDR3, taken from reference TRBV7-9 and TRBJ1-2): DTGVSQNPRHKITKRGQNVTFRCDPISEHNRLYWYRQTLGQGPEFLTYFQNEAQLEKSRLLSDRFSAERPKGSFSTLEIQRTEQGDSAMYLCASSRSEEGYTFGSGTRLTVV.

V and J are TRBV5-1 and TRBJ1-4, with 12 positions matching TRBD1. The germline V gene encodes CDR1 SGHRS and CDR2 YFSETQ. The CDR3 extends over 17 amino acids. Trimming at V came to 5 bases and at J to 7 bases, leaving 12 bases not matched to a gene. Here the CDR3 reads CASRPGTGGAVGEKLFF. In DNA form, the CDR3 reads TGCGCCAGCAGGCCGGGGACAGGGGGCGCGGTCGGTGAAAAACTGTTTTTT.

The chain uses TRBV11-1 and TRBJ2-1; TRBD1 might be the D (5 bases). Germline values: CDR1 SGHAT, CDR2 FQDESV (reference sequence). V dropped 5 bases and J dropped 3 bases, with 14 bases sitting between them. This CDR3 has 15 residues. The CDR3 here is CASSPVGLHYNEQFF. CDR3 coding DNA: TGTGCCAGCAGCCCCGTGGGGCTACACTACAATGAGCAGTTCTTC.

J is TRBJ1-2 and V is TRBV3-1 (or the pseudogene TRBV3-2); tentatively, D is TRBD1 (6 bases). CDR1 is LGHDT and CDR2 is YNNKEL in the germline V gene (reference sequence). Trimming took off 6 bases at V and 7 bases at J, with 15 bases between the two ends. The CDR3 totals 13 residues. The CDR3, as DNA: TGTGCCAGCAGTCTAGGACAGTTTTCTGGCTACACCTTC. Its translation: CASSLGQFSGYTF.

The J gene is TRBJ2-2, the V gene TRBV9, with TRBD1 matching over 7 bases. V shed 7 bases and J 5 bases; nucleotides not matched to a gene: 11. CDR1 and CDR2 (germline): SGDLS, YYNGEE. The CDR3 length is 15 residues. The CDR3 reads CASGTPTGSTGELFF. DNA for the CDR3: TGTGCCAGCGGGACCCCGACAGGGTCGACCGGGGAGCTGTTTTTT.

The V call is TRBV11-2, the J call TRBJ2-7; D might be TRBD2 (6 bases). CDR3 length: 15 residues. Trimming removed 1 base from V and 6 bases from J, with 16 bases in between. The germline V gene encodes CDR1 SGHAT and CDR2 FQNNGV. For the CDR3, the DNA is TGTGCCAGCAGCTTAGTATCCGGGAGTTTTCGCGAGCAGTACTTC. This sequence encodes CASSLVSGSFREQYF.

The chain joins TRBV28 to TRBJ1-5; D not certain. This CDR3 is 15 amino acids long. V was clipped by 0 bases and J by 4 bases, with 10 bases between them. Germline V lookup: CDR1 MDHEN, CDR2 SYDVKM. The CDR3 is CASSLWLTENQPQHF. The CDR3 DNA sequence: TGTGCCAGCAGTTTATGGTTGACGGAGAATCAGCCCCAGCATTTT.

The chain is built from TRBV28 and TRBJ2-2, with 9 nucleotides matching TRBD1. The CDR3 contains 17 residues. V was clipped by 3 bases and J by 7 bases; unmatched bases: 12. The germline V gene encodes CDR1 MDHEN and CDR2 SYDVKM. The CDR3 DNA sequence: TGTGCCAGCAGTTTCCCGGACAGGGGAGAGAAGGTCGGGGAGCTGTTTTTT. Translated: CASSFPDRGEKVGELFF.

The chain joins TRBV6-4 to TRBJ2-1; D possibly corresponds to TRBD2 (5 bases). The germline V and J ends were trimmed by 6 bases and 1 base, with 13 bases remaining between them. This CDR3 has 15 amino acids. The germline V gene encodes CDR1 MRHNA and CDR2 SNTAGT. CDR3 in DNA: TGTGCCAGCAGCGGGGTGCGAACTTCCTACAATGAGCAGTTCTTC. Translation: CASSGVRTSYNEQFF.

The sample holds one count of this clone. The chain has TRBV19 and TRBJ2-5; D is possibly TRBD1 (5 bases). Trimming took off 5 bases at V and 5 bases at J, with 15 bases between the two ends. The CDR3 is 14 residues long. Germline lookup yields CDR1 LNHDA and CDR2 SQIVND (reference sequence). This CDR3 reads CASSFQGLWETQYF. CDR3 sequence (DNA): TGTGCCAGTAGTTTCCAGGGATTATGGGAGACCCAGTACTTC.

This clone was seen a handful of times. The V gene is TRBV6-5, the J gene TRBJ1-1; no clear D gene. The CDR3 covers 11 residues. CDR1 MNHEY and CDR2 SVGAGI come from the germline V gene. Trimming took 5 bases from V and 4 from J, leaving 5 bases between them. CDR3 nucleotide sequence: TGTGCCAGCAGTCAGTCCACTGAAGCTTTCTTT. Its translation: CASSQSTEAFF.